These 6 T cell receptor beta chains came from one sample sequenced in a study of blood T cells in healthy people across ages. Together with a sample-barcoded 5' primer, a J-beta primer mix was included in a second PCR lasting roughly 6 to 12 cycles. From the 5' RACE reads, TCRdb called clonotypes with MiXCR, one entry per CDR3 protein. The repertoire has about 810,000 distinct CDR3 sequences, roughly 35% of them found once; the top ten carry around 13%. The source material was blood. All receptors derive from a man between 18 and 35 years old in good health.

The V and J genes are TRBV5-1 and TRBJ1-2, with TRBD1 matching 9 bases. V dropped 4 bases and J dropped 7; count of bases not matched to a gene: 5. This CDR3 region has 13 residues. Germline values: CDR1 SGHRS, CDR2 YFSETQ. The CDR3 region has the DNA TGCGCCAGCAGCCGACAGGGGGAGGGTGGCTACACCTTC. It specifies CASSRQGEGGYTF.

This clonotype was seen only a few times. V and J are TRBV7-2 and TRBJ2-6; D gene unclear. In germline, CDR1 is SGHTA, CDR2 FQGNSA. The V and J ends lost 0 bases and 0 bases respectively, with 3 bases between them. The CDR3 totals 15 residues. In DNA form, the CDR3 reads TGTGCCAGCAGCTTAGCCATCTCTGGGGCCAACGTCCTGACTTTC. Translated, it gives CASSLAISGANVLTF.

This clonotype was seen just once. The CDR3 is CAIRRDALSYEQYF. In DNA form, the CDR3 reads TGTGCCATCAGACGGGACGCTTTATCCTACGAGCAGTACTTC. The V and J genes are TRBV10-3 and TRBJ2-7, with D perhaps assigned TRBD1 or TRBD2 (5 bases each). Trimming removed 6 bases from V and 1 base from J, with 13 bases in between. The CDR3 extends over 14 amino acids. Germline CDR1 and CDR2: ENHRY and SYGVKD.

This clonotype was seen a few times. This chain uses TRBV9 with TRBJ2-7; TRBD1 is a possible D gene (6 bases). The CDR3 consists of 14 residues. Trimming removed 0 bases at V and 2 bases at J, with 9 bases between. Germline V gene data show CDR1 as SGDLS and CDR2 as YYNGEE. CDR3 loop: CASSVGPGAYEQYF. The CDR3 bases are TGTGCCAGCAGCGTAGGTCCAGGGGCCTACGAGCAGTACTTC.

In its sample, this clonotype was seen a few times. The chain links TRBV30 to TRBJ2-4; 8 bases agree with TRBD1. The DNA end favors TRBJ2-7, so the J call may be wrong. The germline gives CDR1 GTSNPN, CDR2 SVGIG (reference sequence). This CDR3 region has 11 residues. CDR3 loop: CAWKTGVEQYF. Written as DNA, the CDR3 is TGTGCCTGGAAGACAGGGGTCGAGCAGTACTTC.

This clonotype was recorded only once. The chain has TRBV14 and TRBJ2-5, with TRBD2 matching 7 bases. V gave up 8 bases and J gave up 1 base; unmatched junction bases: 10. The germline gives CDR1 SGHDN, CDR2 FVKESK. This CDR3 region has 15 residues. The CDR3 nucleotides are TGTGCCAGCGGCCTGAGACTAGCTGTCCAAGAGACCCAGTACTTC. Amino acid sequence: CASGLRLAVQETQYF.